This T cell receptor (beta chain) was observed in a study of T cells in Graves' hyperthyroidism and ophthalmopathy. Study outcomes and limitations: Among thyroid clonotypes expanded above 0.001, most also appeared in blood.

Germline V gives CDR1 MNHEY, CDR2 SMNVEV (reference sequence). V lost 6 bases and J lost 0, with 9 bases in between. The CDR3 is 13 amino acids. Reasons for excluding patients were uncontrolled infection, other autoimmune disease, pregnancy or lactation. Clinical symptoms, serum thyroxine, TRAb, thyroid ultrasound and orbital computed tomography established diagnosis. It was over 9.5 ml of fresh peripheral blood that supplied the PBMCs. This clonotype was counted ten times or more. The antigen is not known. Authors of the study amplified TCR beta CDR3 regions from RNA transcripts. HTBI primers were the set used in a first-round RT-PCR of the TCR CDR3. From the multiplex PCR reads, TCRdb called clonotypes with MiXCR, one entry per CDR3 protein. Here the sample spans over 200,000 distinct CDR3 sequences, roughly 15% being singletons.

The receptor's source is a woman between 35 and 50 years old with Graves' hyperthyroidism that later progressed to Graves' ophthalmopathy. The specimen was blood. V is TRBV27 and J is TRBJ2-7; TRBD2 might be the D (6 bases). CDR3 sequence reads: CASRLSGSYEQYF. CDR3 nucleotides: TGTGCCAGCAGGCTTAGCGGCTCCTACGAGCAGTACTTC.